This entry features one TCR beta chain sequence. The data stem from a study of blood T cell repertoires in COVID-19. In the study overall: Acute-phase and convalescent COVID-19 samples originated in the United States, Italy and Spain. PBMCs, B-cell-depleted T cells, or T cells provided the cDNA or gDNA that made up the material.

Germline V gene data show CDR1 as MDHEN and CDR2 as SYDVKM. Losses at the gene ends were 4 bases for V and 6 bases for J; bases not matched to a gene: 10. CDR3 length: 15 amino acids. The Seattle patients, enrolled during active infection, were followed longitudinally. Only in-frame clones appear in the TCRdb table, and some are missing; sequencing was by immunoSEQ multiplex PCR. This sample yields 300,000 to 400,000 clones, of which roughly 86% are seen a single time; around 6.6% belongs to the top ten. Material: peripheral blood. The sequence was obtained from a woman aged 70 to 79 with COVID-19, enrolled during active disease. J is TRBJ1-1 and V is TRBV28, with 8 nucleotides matching TRBD1. DNA of the CDR3: TGTGCCAGCAGTTCGCCGGACAGGGTAGACCCTGAAGCTTTCTTT. It codes for CASSSPDRVDPEAFF.